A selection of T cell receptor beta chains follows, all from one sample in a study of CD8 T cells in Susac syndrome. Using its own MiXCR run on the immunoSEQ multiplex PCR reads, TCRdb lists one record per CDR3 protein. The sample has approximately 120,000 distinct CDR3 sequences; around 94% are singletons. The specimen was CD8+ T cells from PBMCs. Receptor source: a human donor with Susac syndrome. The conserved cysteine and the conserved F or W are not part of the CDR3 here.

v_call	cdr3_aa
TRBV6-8	ASSPPGTGDTGELF
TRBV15	ATSRGDRRNTEAF
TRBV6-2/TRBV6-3	ASSYSSGTENPIGSYNEQF
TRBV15	ATSGANSNQPQH
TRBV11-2	ASSAGRGGEPQH
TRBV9	ASSVAAGDVYEQY
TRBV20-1	SANRLAGGVKTQY
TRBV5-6	ASGRDTQY
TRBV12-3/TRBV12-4	ASSPNYRPPGQGGSYEQY
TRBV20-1	SASSPVGNTIY
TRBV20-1	SAIRTEEGTYEQY
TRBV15	ATSSWRQSTSGSSTDTQY
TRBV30	AWSVTSFADTQY
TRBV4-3	ASSLGLAGGSGELF
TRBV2	ASQIPQFSTVEKLF
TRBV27	ASSITGGVGNQPQH
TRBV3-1	ASSQDVASGETQY
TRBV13	ASSSLNEKLF
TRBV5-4	ASNEGGADFGYT
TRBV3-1	ASSQGTSGNNEQF
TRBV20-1	SARDGDSGDTGELF